This note documents a single T cell receptor beta chain sequence. Its antigen is unknown. These data come from a study of post-analysis software for immune sequencing data. Looking at the study overall: Several disease courses (relapsing-remitting, secondary progressive and progressive-relapsing) of multiple sclerosis were included. The study, taken as a whole, reports: In patients, TRBV5-6, TRBV5-1 and TRBV20-1 belonged to five TRBV segments found more frequently than in controls. F measure showed strong co-clustering of same-batch samples. Multiple sclerosis patients had significantly lower normalized Chao1 diversity than controls.

Tagging with unique molecular identifiers was a feature of the TCR beta cDNA libraries. The source material, about 0.9 to 10 million T cells, gave rise to roughly 0.5 million cDNA molecules. TCRdb ran MiXCR on the PCR reads and lists one entry per CDR3 protein. Of some 690,000 distinct CDR3 sequences listed, approximately 60% are singletons. The CDR3 has 14 residues. V was shortened by 3 bases and J by 0 bases, with 11 bases between the two germline ends. From germline, CDR1 is SQVTM and CDR2 ANQGSEA. V and J are TRBV29-1 and TRBJ1-2, with no clear D. The clonotype comes from a girl aged 2 to 9 with multiple sclerosis. The sequenced sample was blood. This CDR3 is CSVERPGANYGYTF. The CDR3 coding sequence is TGCAGCGTTGAGAGGCCGGGAGCTAACTATGGCTACACCTTC. Together with reference TRBV29-1 and TRBJ1-2, the CDR3 gives the full variable domain: SAVISQKPSRDICQRGTSLTIQCQVDSQVTMMFWYRQQPGQSLTLIATANQGSEATYESGFVIDKFPISRPNLTFSTLTVSNMSPEDSSIYLCSVERPGANYGYTFGSGTRLTVV.